Following are 32 T cell receptor beta chains from one sample sequenced in a study of early T cells in non-severe SARS-CoV-2 infection. TCRdb reprocessed the 5' RACE reads via MiXCR and lists one record per CDR3 protein. This table holds fewer than 65,000 distinct CDR3 sequences, under 15% found once. Material for sequencing was whole blood. The receptors shown here come from an adult who was a healthcare worker with PCR-confirmed SARS-CoV-2 infection or an uninfected control (not recorded which).

This clonotype has ten or more counts. V is TRBV18 and J is TRBJ2-7; TRBD1 might be the D (5 bases). Germline-derived CDR1 and CDR2 are KGHSH and LQKENI. The ends were cut back, 3 bases at V and 3 bases at J, with 15 bases in the middle. This CDR3 spans 15 amino acids. The CDR3 loop reads CASSPTRQRNYEQYF. CDR3 coding DNA: TGTGCCAGCTCACCGACGAGACAGAGAAACTACGAGCAGTACTTC. Using reference TRBV18 and TRBJ2-7 for the parts outside the CDR3, the full variable domain is NAGVMQNPRHLVRRRGQEARLRCSPMKGHSHVYWYRQLPEEGLKFMVYLQKENIIDESGMPKERFSAEFPKEGPSILRIQQVVRGDSAAYFCASSPTRQRNYEQYFGPGTRLTVT.

This clonotype came up many times. CDR3 sequence (DNA): TGTGCCAGCACCCAGGGGGGGGCACTCTCTGGAAACACCATATATTTT. Its translation is CASTQGGALSGNTIYF. The V and J genes are TRBV7-8 and TRBJ1-3, with 7 bases fitting TRBD1. The J segment lost 0 bases and the V segment lost 7 bases, leaving 9 bases of the junction unmatched. Germline CDR1 SGHVS, CDR2 FQNEAQ. CDR3 length: 16 residues.

The rearrangement joins TRBV20-1 to TRBJ2-5, with D hard to call. The ends were cut back, 3 bases at V and 4 bases at J, with 12 bases in the middle. The CDR3 covers 13 residues. The germline gives CDR1 DFQATT, CDR2 SNEGSKA (reference sequence). The CDR3 DNA reads as TGCAGTGCTAGGGACGTCTCCGGAGAGACCCAGTACTTC. This encodes CSARDVSGETQYF.

This clonotype was recorded at least ten times. J is TRBJ1-2 and V is TRBV7-2; a weak D match, TRBD1 (6 bases). The CDR3 is 14 amino acids. V dropped 2 bases and J dropped 4 bases, with 11 bases sitting between them. The germline gives CDR1 SGHTA, CDR2 FQGNSA. CDR3 nucleotide sequence: TGTGCCAGCAGCTTAAGGACGGGGGCCTATGGCTACACCTTC. Its translation is CASSLRTGAYGYTF.

The chain employs TRBV7-9 and TRBJ1-1, with TRBD1 matching 10 bases. Germline lookup yields CDR1 SEHNR and CDR2 FQNEAQ (reference sequence). V gave up 5 bases and J gave up 8 bases; unmatched junction bases: 11. This CDR3 spans 15 amino acids. The CDR3 spells CASSARDRGYGEAFF. In DNA form, the CDR3 reads TGTGCCAGCAGCGCCCGGGACAGGGGATATGGGGAAGCTTTCTTT.

This sequence joins TRBV5-5 and TRBJ2-7; tentatively, D is TRBD1 (5 bases). The CDR3 runs 13 residues. The V end was cut by 5 bases, the J end by 5 bases, with 14 bases between. Looked up from germline, CDR1 is SGHKS and CDR2 is YYEKEE (reference sequence). The CDR3 region has the DNA TGTGCCAGCAGTTTTGGGCCCAGGGACGAGCAGTACTTC. Encoded protein: CASSFGPRDEQYF.

This clonotype was seen repeatedly, ten times or more. The V call is TRBV10-2, the J call TRBJ1-2; 10 positions agree with TRBD1. CDR1 and CDR2 from the germline V gene are WSHSY and SAAADI. The CDR3 spans 15 residues. The junction had 6 bases not matched to a gene; V was cut back by 3 bases and J by 5 bases. Here the CDR3 DNA reads TGCGCCAGCAGTGATCCGGGACAGGGGTCGTATGGCTACACCTTC. Protein sequence: CASSDPGQGSYGYTF.

The sample holds many counts of this clonotype. The rearrangement links TRBV6-1 to TRBJ1-5; the D is unclear. With 1 base removed from V and 0 bases from J, the gap between germline ends came to 4 bases. The germline CDR1 and CDR2 sequences are MNHNS and SASEGT. The CDR3 is 14 residues long. The CDR3 DNA reads TGTGCCAGCAGTGAAGGGCCTAGCAATCAGCCCCAGCATTTT. Its translation is CASSEGPSNQPQHF.

In its sample, this clonotype ranks as medium-sized. The junction shows a germline mismatch at one end, possibly a read error. This chain connects TRBV5-1 to TRBJ2-1, with D possibly TRBD2 on 6 matching bases. CDR3 length: 15 amino acids. Germline V CDR1 and CDR2: SGHRS, YFSETQ. CDR3 DNA sequence: TGCGCCAGCACCTTGATCGGGGGAGGAAACAATGAGCAGTTCTTC. Translated: CASTLIGGGNNEQFF. Variable domain in full (rest from reference TRBV5-1 and TRBJ2-1): KAGVTQTPRYLIKTRGQQVTLSCSPISGHRSVSWYQQTPGQGLQFLFEYFSETQRNKGNFPGRFSGRQFSNSRSEMNVSTLELGDSALYLCASTLIGGGNNEQFFGPGTRLTVL.

The chain recombines TRBV4-1 with TRBJ1-4; unclear D gene. The ends were cut back, 6 bases at V and 8 bases at J, with 7 bases in the middle. Germline CDR1 reads MGHRA; CDR2 reads YSYEKL. The CDR3 is 11 residues long. The CDR3 DNA reads as TGCGCCAGCAGGGTCCGCGAAAAACTGTTTTTT. This encodes CASRVREKLFF.

The CDR3 loop reads CSARGQWEQYF. The CDR3 DNA is TGCAGTGCTAGAGGACAGTGGGAGCAGTACTTC. V usage is TRBV20-1 and J usage is TRBJ2-7; weak D call: TRBD1 (5 bases). Germline assignment: CDR1 DFQATT and CDR2 SNEGSKA (reference sequence). V was pared by 1 base and J by 7 bases, with 8 bases between. The CDR3 contains 11 residues.

This clonotype appeared many times. One end of the junction fails to match germline, which may point to a read error. This chain joins TRBV7-7 and TRBJ2-5, with D unclear. Germline lookup yields CDR1 SSHAT and CDR2 FNYEAQ (reference sequence). The CDR3 consists of 13 residues. For the CDR3, the DNA is TGTGCTAGCAGCTTAGGACGGTTGGAGACCCAGTACTTC. Encoded protein: CASSLGRLETQYF.

This clonotype was seen at least ten times. CDR3 in amino acids: CASSIVTVTNEKLFF. As DNA, the CDR3 is TGTGCCAGCAGCATCGTGACAGTGACTAATGAAAAACTGTTTTTT. The V and J genes are TRBV11-2 and TRBJ1-4; D may be TRBD1 (5 bases). This CDR3 is built from 15 residues. CDR1 and CDR2 from the germline V gene are SGHAT and FQNNGV. The germline V and J ends were trimmed by 5 bases and 2 bases, with 12 bases remaining between them.

This clonotype appeared a few times. This chain uses TRBV20-1 with TRBJ2-5, with 11 bases that match TRBD2. V shed 0 bases and J 4 bases; nucleotides not matched to a gene: 4. The CDR3 contains 15 residues. Germline V gene lookup returns CDR1 DFQATT and CDR2 SNEGSKA (reference sequence). The CDR3 loop is CSARDSGGAAETQYF. The CDR3 region has the DNA TGCAGTGCTAGAGATAGCGGGGGGGCTGCAGAGACCCAGTACTTC.

This clonotype has a count of ten or more. The chain recombines TRBV10-2 with TRBJ1-5; D is possibly TRBD1 (5 bases). CDR1 is WSHSY, CDR2 SAAADI, per germline. The CDR3 covers 12 residues. V was shortened by 4 bases and J by 7 bases, with 8 bases between the two germline ends. DNA for the CDR3: TGCGCCAGCAGTGTTCAGGGACAGCCCCAGCATTTT. Protein product: CASSVQGQPQHF.

This sequence joins TRBV29-1 and TRBJ2-3; perhaps TRBD2 as D (6 bases). Trimming pared 7 bases from V and 4 bases from J, leaving 18 bases between. CDR1 and CDR2 from the germline V gene are SQVTM and ANQGSEA. The CDR3 loop spans 14 amino acids. CDR3: CSAQGLLHSDTQYF. The CDR3 DNA reads as TGCAGCGCCCAGGGACTCCTTCACTCAGATACGCAGTATTTT.

In DNA form, the CDR3 reads TGCGCCAGCAGCTTGGATGGGACGTGGGTGTCCCATTTAAATTCACCCCTCCACTTT. Protein sequence: CASSLDGTWVSHLNSPLHF. V usage is TRBV5-1 and J usage is TRBJ1-6, with a possible D match to TRBD1 (5 bases). Germline V gene sequence: CDR1 SGHRS, CDR2 YFSETQ. The ends were cut back, 0 bases at V and 7 bases at J, with 23 bases in the middle. This CDR3 is built from 19 residues.

This clonotype was observed many times. This chain joins TRBV6-5 and TRBJ1-3, with D hard to call. The CDR3 has 14 residues. From germline, CDR1 is MNHEY and CDR2 SVGAGI. The V and J ends lost 0 bases and 2 bases respectively, with 5 bases between them. The CDR3, as DNA: TGTGCCAGCAGTTACTCAAGACCTGGAAACACCATATATTTT. Translated: CASSYSRPGNTIYF.

This chain links TRBV21-1 with TRBJ2-3; no DNA check was done on the table's D call, TRBD1. TRBV21-1 is a pseudogene locus. The CDR3 totals 15 residues. The CDR3 coding sequence is TGTGCCAGCAGCCATGAGGCGGGGCGCACAGATACGCAGTATTTT. Residues: CASSHEAGRTDTQYF.

This clonotype was counted many times. The chain combines TRBV7-2 with TRBJ1-1; D unclear. Per the germline V gene, CDR1 is SGHTA and CDR2 is FQGNSA. Trimming stripped 2 bases from V and 0 bases from J, with 13 bases between. The CDR3 contains 16 residues. This CDR3 is CASSLMRGMVNTEAFF. In DNA, the CDR3 is TGTGCCAGCAGCTTAATGCGTGGGATGGTGAACACTGAAGCTTTCTTT.

This clonotype was counted many times. CDR3 amino acids: CASSYSGQRFYGYTF. In DNA, the CDR3 is TGTGCCAGCAGTTACTCAGGCCAGAGATTCTATGGCTACACCTTC. The rearrangement uses TRBV6-2 or TRBV6-3 and TRBJ1-2; D unclear. Germline V gives CDR1 MNHEY, CDR2 SVGEGT. Trimming stripped 0 bases from V and 4 bases from J, with 12 bases between. There are 15 residues in the CDR3.

This clonotype was counted at least ten times. The chain has TRBV20-1 and TRBJ1-4; no firm D call. The CDR3 contains 13 residues. V was pared by 3 bases and J by 8 bases, with 13 bases between. Germline assignment: CDR1 DFQATT and CDR2 SNEGSKA (reference sequence). For the CDR3, the DNA is TGCAGTGCTAGGGCCGGGATTATAGAAAAACTGTTTTTT. Amino acids: CSARAGIIEKLFF.

In its sample, this clonotype was seen a few times. The chain links TRBV6-2 or TRBV6-3 to TRBJ1-2; weak D call: TRBD1 (6 bases). The CDR3 spans 13 residues. Germline V gives CDR1 MNHEY, CDR2 SVGEGT. The V gene lost 4 bases and the J gene lost 4 bases, with 10 bases spanning the gap. CDR3 DNA sequence: TGTGCCAGCAGTTCCGGACAGCCCTATGGCTACACCTTC. Translating it yields CASSSGQPYGYTF.

The table lists this clonotype with a few counts. The CDR3 DNA reads as TGTGCCACCAGGGACGGCTACGAGCAGTACTTC. Its protein is CATRDGYEQYF. J is TRBJ2-7 and V is TRBV15, with D uncertain. Trimming pared 6 bases from V and 3 bases from J, leaving 6 bases between. The CDR3 runs to 11 residues. Germline CDR1 reads LNHNV; CDR2 reads YYDKDF (reference sequence).

The table lists this clonotype with many counts. The chain combines TRBV12-3 or TRBV12-4 with TRBJ1-2, with 9 bases aligning to TRBD1. The CDR3 is made up of 13 amino acids. V dropped 6 bases and J dropped 6; count of bases not matched to a gene: 5. DNA for the CDR3: TGTGCCAGCAGCCCGGGACAGGGCAATGGCTACACCTTC. This gives the protein CASSPGQGNGYTF.

Only a few counts were recorded for this clonotype. CDR3 sequence reads: CASSAVNTEAFF. CDR3 nucleotide sequence: TGTGCCAGCAGTGCCGTGAACACTGAAGCTTTCTTT. The genes are TRBV6-1 and TRBJ1-1; unclear D gene. V was cut by 4 bases and J by 0 bases, with 3 bases left in between. The germline CDR1 and CDR2 sequences are MNHNS and SASEGT. The CDR3 has 12 residues.

This clonotype has more than one count but fewer than ten. The V call is TRBV6-2 or TRBV6-3, the J call TRBJ1-6; TRBD1 agrees at 7 bases. Germline CDR1 MNHEY, CDR2 SVGEGT. The CDR3 covers 12 residues. V dropped 8 bases and J dropped 10; count of bases not matched to a gene: 5. This CDR3 reads CASGQGESPLHF. The CDR3 bases are TGTGCCAGCGGTCAGGGGGAATCACCCCTCCACTTT.

V is TRBV11-2 and J is TRBJ2-7; no reliable D call. Trimming took off 5 bases at V and 0 bases at J, with 17 bases between the two ends. CDR3 length equals 16 residues. Germline loops: CDR1 SGHAT, CDR2 FQNNGV. The CDR3 DNA follows: TGTGCCAGCAGCATCCGTAGTACAAGCAGCTCCTACGAGCAGTACTTC. Translation gives CASSIRSTSSSYEQYF.

This clonotype appeared many times. Written as DNA, the CDR3 is TGTGCCAGCAGCCAAGGACGGGCAGGGACCTACGAGCAGTACTTC. Its translation: CASSQGRAGTYEQYF. V and J are TRBV3-1 and TRBJ2-7, with D tentatively TRBD1 (5 bases). The CDR3 consists of 15 residues. From germline, CDR1 is LGHDT and CDR2 YNNKEL (reference sequence). V dropped 1 base and J dropped 2 bases, with 12 bases sitting between them.

This clonotype has a count of ten or more. The chain has TRBV7-3 and TRBJ2-7, with D possibly being TRBD1 or TRBD2 (5 bases each). The germline V gene has CDR1 SGHTA and CDR2 FQGTGA. Trimming took 0 bases from V and 3 from J, leaving 15 bases between them. The CDR3 has 16 residues. CDR3 sequence reads: CASSLTGVQDIYEQYF. In DNA form, the CDR3 reads TGTGCCAGCAGCTTAACGGGGGTACAGGACATCTACGAGCAGTACTTC. Full variable domain (remainder filled in from reference TRBV7-3 and TRBJ2-7): GAGVSQTPSNKVTEKGKYVELRCDPISGHTALYWYRQSLGQGPEFLIYFQGTGAADDSGLPNDRFFAVRPEGSVSTLKIQRTERGDSAVYLCASSLTGVQDIYEQYFGPGTRLTVT.

This clonotype came up many times. This chain connects TRBV5-4 to TRBJ2-1; no reliable D call. CDR1 is SGHNT, CDR2 YYREEE, per germline (reference sequence). Trimming took off 4 bases at V and 4 bases at J, with 9 bases between the two ends. CDR3 length: 13 amino acids. The CDR3 DNA follows: TGTGCCAGCAGCCCTCTTCGATACAATGAGCAGTTCTTC. Amino acids: CASSPLRYNEQFF.

In this sample, this clonotype turned up many times. The CDR3 sequence: CASSLAREVEQYF. CDR3 DNA sequence: TGCGCCAGCAGCTTGGCTAGGGAGGTCGAGCAGTACTTC. The chain couples TRBV5-1 to TRBJ2-7, with D maybe TRBD2 (6 bases). The V gene's germline CDR1 is SGHRS and CDR2 YFSETQ. Trimming cost V 0 bases and J 6 bases, with 10 bases left between them. The CDR3 consists of 13 residues.